This T cell receptor beta chain was captured in a study of vaccination and CD4 T cells after COVID-19. The overall study: The authors used overlapping spike peptides from SARS-CoV-2, HCoV-NL63, HCoV-OC43 and HCoV-229E to stimulate cells. In the control cultures, a CEFX pool, an HIV-1 Nef pool, or no peptide was supplied.

A word on this clonotype: The antigen remains undetermined.

The sample's treatment: roughly ten-day PBMC culture with coronavirus spike peptide pools or control peptides (ViraFEST assay). During the years 2011-2018, before the COVID-19 pandemic, the unexposed donor's CD4+ T cells were collected. Culture conditions combined some 1.9 million PBMCs per well with about 9.2 IU/ml IL-2 and approximately 11 ug/ml peptide pools. Researchers grew the cells for around 9 days and then pulled out CD4+ T cells by negative selection. The Oncomine TCR Beta short-read assay generated sequence data from the DNA of cultured CD4+ T cells. It was cultured CD4+ T cells from which genomic DNA was extracted. MiXCR, run by TCRdb on the PCR reads, gives a single entry per CDR3 protein. The profile shows some 7,600 distinct CDR3 sequences, 30% to 40% of them singletons. Germline V gene data show CDR1 as SGHAT and CDR2 as FQDESV (reference sequence). Trimming removed 2 bases from V and 4 bases from J, with 8 bases in between. The CDR3 runs 13 residues.

The TCR sequence derives from a human donor in good health. The J gene is TRBJ1-1, the V gene TRBV11-1; tentatively, D is TRBD1 (5 bases). Sequencing input: CD4+ T cells from blood, cultured in vitro. The CDR3 loop reads CASSLKRGTEAFF. CDR3 DNA: TGTGCCAGCAGCTTAAAAAGGGGCACTGAAGCTTTCTTT.